In this sample, the clone carrying this T cell receptor (beta chain) turned up many times. This record comes from a study of early T cells in non-severe SARS-CoV-2 infection. TCRdb fed the 5' RACE reads into MiXCR, producing one record per CDR3 protein. This sample has approximately 110,000 distinct CDR3 sequences; under 15% occur once, and the top ten carry roughly a fifth. Specimen: whole blood. The clonotype originates from an adult who was a healthcare worker with PCR-confirmed SARS-CoV-2 infection or an uninfected control (not recorded which).

As DNA, the CDR3 is TGCGCCAGCAGTCCGACAGAGGCGGGGTACGAGCAGTACTTC. The encoded protein is CASSPTEAGYEQYF. The chain links TRBV4-1 to TRBJ2-7; the D gene is possibly TRBD2 (6 bases). Per the germline V gene, CDR1 is MGHRA and CDR2 is YSYEKL. The length of the CDR3 is 14 residues. V dropped 6 bases and J dropped 4 bases, with 16 bases sitting between them.